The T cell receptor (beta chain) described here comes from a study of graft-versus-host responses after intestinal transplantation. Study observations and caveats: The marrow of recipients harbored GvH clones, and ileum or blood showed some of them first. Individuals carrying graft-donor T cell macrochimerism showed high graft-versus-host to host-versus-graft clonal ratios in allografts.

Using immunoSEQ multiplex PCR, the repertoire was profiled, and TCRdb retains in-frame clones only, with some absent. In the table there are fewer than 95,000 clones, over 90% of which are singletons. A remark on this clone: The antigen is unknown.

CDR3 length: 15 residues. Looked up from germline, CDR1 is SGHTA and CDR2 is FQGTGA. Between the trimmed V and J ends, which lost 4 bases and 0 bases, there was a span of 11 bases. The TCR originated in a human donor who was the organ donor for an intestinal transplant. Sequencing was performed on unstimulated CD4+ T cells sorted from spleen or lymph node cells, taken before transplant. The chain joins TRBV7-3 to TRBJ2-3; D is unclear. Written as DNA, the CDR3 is TGTGCCAGCAGCTCCCTACCACAGAGCACAGATACGCAGTATTTT. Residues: CASSSLPQSTDTQYF.